These 21 T cell receptor beta chains originate from one sample sequenced in a study of cytomegalovirus exposure and HLA in healthy donors. Both 60 Vbeta primers and 13 Jbeta primers went into the PCR. Assay used: immunoSEQ multiplex PCR; TCRdb lists only in-frame clones, some missing. The repertoire holds about 82,000 clones, with about 79% as singletons. The sample consisted of PBMCs. The receptors derive from a man aged 70 or older in good health and CMV-seropositive.

The chain is built from TRBV7-2 and TRBJ1-5; TRBD1 might be the D (6 bases). Trimming removed 5 bases at V and 9 bases at J, with 14 bases between. The length of the CDR3 is 13 residues. The germline CDR1 and CDR2 sequences are SGHTA and FQGNSA. The DNA of the CDR3 is TGTGCCAGCAGCGCCACAGGGATCCTGCCCCAGCATTTT. This codes for CASSATGILPQHF. Variable domain in full (rest from reference TRBV7-2 and TRBJ1-5): GAGVSQSPSNKVTEKGKDVELRCDPISGHTALYWYRQSLGQGLEFLIYFQGNSAPDKSGLPSDRFSAERTGGSVSTLTIQRTQQEDSAVYLCASSATGILPQHFGDGTRLSIL.

The chain combines TRBV9 with TRBJ1-1, with a possible D match to TRBD1 (5 bases). V was shortened by 4 bases and J by 4 bases, with 14 bases between the two germline ends. The CDR3 contains 14 residues. Germline V lookup: CDR1 SGDLS, CDR2 YYNGEE. CDR3 protein: CASSPRRGSTEAFF. The CDR3 region has the DNA TGTGCCAGCAGCCCCCGCCGGGGGTCCACTGAAGCTTTCTTT.

The rearrangement joins TRBV4-2 to TRBJ1-4; 7 positions agree with TRBD1. V lost 0 bases and J lost 6; bases outside the gene matches: 7. CDR1 and CDR2 from the germline V gene are LGHNA and YNFKEQ. There are 16 residues in the CDR3. CDR3 loop: CASSQDLTGRDEKLFF. CDR3 coding DNA: TGTGCCAGCAGCCAAGATTTGACAGGGCGAGATGAAAAACTGTTTTTT.

The CDR3 region has the DNA TGTGCCAGTAGTATCCAATGGGGAGTAGGCACAGATACGCAGTATTTT. Translation gives CASSIQWGVGTDTQYF. The rearrangement uses TRBV19 and TRBJ2-3, with D possibly matching TRBD2 (5 bases). CDR1 and CDR2 (germline): LNHDA, SQIVND (reference sequence). Trimming shortened V by 3 bases and J by 1 base, and 14 bases separated the two germline ends. The CDR3 sequence is 16 residues long.

The V and J genes are TRBV6-5 and TRBJ2-7; TRBD1 matches 9 bases. Germline CDR1 and CDR2: MNHEY and SVGAGI. The CDR3 spans 14 residues. V was clipped by 6 bases and J by 5 bases; unmatched bases: 8. DNA of the CDR3: TGTGCCAGCAGCCCGGGACAGGGTATTCACGAGCAGTACTTC. Encoded protein: CASSPGQGIHEQYF.

This rearrangement joins TRBV30 to TRBJ1-6; maybe TRBD1 (5 bases). From germline, CDR1 is GTSNPN and CDR2 SVGIG (reference sequence). The CDR3 loop spans 13 amino acids. V was clipped by 3 bases and J by 5 bases, with 8 bases between them. CDR3 nucleotide sequence: TGTGCCTGGAGCCAACAGGATAATTCACCCCTCCACTTT. The encoded protein is CAWSQQDNSPLHF.

The V and J genes are TRBV5-1 and TRBJ2-7; D might be TRBD1 (5 bases). Trimming took off 2 bases at V and 2 bases at J, with 11 bases between the two ends. This CDR3 has 14 amino acids. In germline, CDR1 is SGHRS, CDR2 YFSETQ. The DNA of the CDR3 is TGCGCCAGCAGCTTAGGGGCCGGACCCTACGAGCAGTACTTC. Translating it yields CASSLGAGPYEQYF.

The chain couples TRBV5-1 to TRBJ2-5; D is possibly TRBD2 (5 bases). CDR1 and CDR2 (germline): SGHRS, YFSETQ. The length of the CDR3 is 14 residues. V was trimmed by 4 bases and J by 2 bases, leaving 12 bases between them. The CDR3 loop is CASSAGIFQETQYF. The CDR3 DNA is TGCGCCAGCAGCGCCGGGATCTTTCAAGAGACCCAGTACTTC.

V gene TRBV10-3 combines with J gene TRBJ1-2, with TRBD1 matching over 12 bases. CDR3 size: 14 residues. Trimming at V came to 7 bases and at J to 8 bases, leaving 8 bases not matched to a gene. Looked up from germline, CDR1 is ENHRY and CDR2 is SYGVKD. The CDR3 region is CAINPGQGARGYTF. DNA for the CDR3: TGTGCCATCAATCCGGGACAGGGGGCGCGAGGCTACACCTTC.

This rearrangement joins TRBV28 to TRBJ1-6; D is undetermined. Germline assignment: CDR1 MDHEN and CDR2 SYDVKM. This CDR3 has 15 residues. With 5 bases removed from V and 0 bases from J, the gap between germline ends came to 8 bases. The CDR3 loop is CASSTRYSYNSPLHF. Written as DNA, the CDR3 is TGTGCCAGCAGTACCCGCTACTCCTATAATTCACCCCTCCACTTT.

V usage is TRBV28 and J usage is TRBJ2-7; TRBD2 agrees at 10 bases. The V gene end was trimmed by 7 bases and the J gene end by 1 base; junction bases not matched to a gene: 7. The germline gives CDR1 MDHEN, CDR2 SYDVKM. CDR3 length: 15 amino acids. The CDR3 sequence is CASTRPGLASYEQYF. CDR3 nucleotides: TGTGCCAGCACTCGTCCGGGACTAGCGTCCTACGAGCAGTACTTC.

This clone was seen once. The chain employs TRBV5-1 and TRBJ2-1, with 7 nucleotides matching TRBD2. With V trimmed by 2 bases and J by 0 bases, 2 bases remained unmatched. The V gene's germline CDR1 is SGHRS and CDR2 YFSETQ. The CDR3 loop spans 15 amino acids. CDR3 coding DNA: TGCGCCAGCAGCTTCCGGGGGGACTCCTACAATGAGCAGTTCTTC. This translates into CASSFRGDSYNEQFF.

This sequence joins TRBV11-3 and TRBJ2-2; 7 nucleotides match TRBD2. Trimming cost V 5 bases and J 4 bases; bases outside gene matches: 7. This CDR3 spans 15 amino acids. Germline V gene lookup returns CDR1 SGHNT and CDR2 YENEEA. In DNA form, the CDR3 reads TGTGCCAGCAGCCTCAGCGGGGTTCTCACCGGGGAGCTGTTTTTT. Translated, it gives CASSLSGVLTGELFF.

The rearrangement joins TRBV9 to TRBJ2-3, with D possibly being TRBD2 (7 bases). Germline values: CDR1 SGDLS, CDR2 YYNGEE. The CDR3 sequence is 14 residues long. Trimming removed 3 bases from V and 2 bases from J, with 10 bases in between. The chain's CDR3 is CASSGGGFTDTQYF. The CDR3 DNA sequence: TGTGCCAGCAGCGGGGGGGGCTTCACAGATACGCAGTATTTT.

The chain combines TRBV5-1 with TRBJ2-3, with 11 bases aligning to TRBD1. Germline V CDR1 and CDR2: SGHRS, YFSETQ. Trimming cost V 5 bases and J 1 base; bases outside gene matches: 3. The CDR3 totals 15 residues. DNA for the CDR3: TGCGCCAGCAGGGACAGGGGGCGCGGCACAGATACGCAGTATTTT. Amino acid sequence: CASRDRGRGTDTQYF.

V is TRBV11-2 and J is TRBJ1-4; 8 nucleotides align to TRBD1. The V and J ends lost 4 bases and 8 bases, in that order; junction bases with no gene match: 6. Germline CDR1 and CDR2: SGHAT and FQNNGV. The CDR3 length is 14 residues. CDR3 coding DNA: TGTGCCAGCAGCTCCCAGGGGGCTAGAGAAAAACTGTTTTTT. Translation gives CASSSQGAREKLFF.

In its sample, this clone was seen a few times. The junction and the germline gene differ at one end; a read error may be behind it. V and J are TRBV7-9 and TRBJ2-7, with TRBD1 matching 11 bases. CDR1 is SEHNR, CDR2 FQNEAQ, per germline (reference sequence). The CDR3 length is 12 residues. This chain's CDR3 is CASSPGDRGINF. In nucleotides, the CDR3 is TGTGCCAGCAGCCCGGGGGACAGGGGGATCAATTTC.

The CDR3 protein is CASSELSWARETQYF. In DNA, the CDR3 is TGTGCCAGCAGTGAATTGTCATGGGCCCGAGAGACCCAGTACTTC. The chain recombines TRBV25-1 with TRBJ2-5; D not certain. Trimming cost V 1 base and J 4 bases, with 13 bases left between them. This CDR3 comprises 15 residues. Germline lookup yields CDR1 MGHDK and CDR2 SYGVNS.

The J gene is TRBJ2-7, the V gene TRBV2; TRBD1 matches 7 bases. V lost 7 bases and J lost 4; bases outside the gene matches: 7. This CDR3 contains 13 residues. The germline V gene encodes CDR1 SNHLY and CDR2 FYNNEI. The CDR3 region is CASTQGGGYEQYF. The CDR3 DNA follows: TGTGCCAGCACCCAAGGGGGCGGGTACGAGCAGTACTTC.

V and J are TRBV7-2 and TRBJ2-3, with 7 bases lining up with TRBD1. The CDR3 contains 14 residues. Trimming removed 4 bases from V and 2 bases from J; junction bases left unmatched: 3. Germline CDR1 is SGHTA and CDR2 is FQGNSA. CDR3 sequence reads: CASSSGQNTDTQYF. The CDR3 DNA reads as TGTGCCAGCAGCTCGGGACAGAACACAGATACGCAGTATTTT.

The chain recombines TRBV6-6 with TRBJ2-1; D perhaps matches TRBD1 (6 bases). CDR3 size: 15 residues. V was shortened by 0 bases and J by 7 bases, with 13 bases between the two germline ends. Germline V gene data show CDR1 as MNHNY and CDR2 as SVGAGI (reference sequence). The CDR3 spells CASSYSRQGMNEQFF. CDR3 coding DNA: TGTGCCAGCAGTTACTCGAGGCAGGGGATGAATGAGCAGTTCTTC.